The clone carrying this T cell receptor beta chain has ten or more counts. In germline, CDR1 is SGHRS, CDR2 YFSETQ. The CDR3 is 19 amino acids. J gave up 0 bases and V 5 bases, and 13 bases lay outside the gene matches. Researchers prepared the TCRbeta library using unique molecular identifiers, the study reports. Each CDR3 protein is one row after TCRdb ran MiXCR on the PCR reads. Counted here are roughly 190,000 distinct CDR3 sequences, about 15% occurring once; the ten biggest clones make up roughly an eighth. These data are taken from a study of T-cell reconstitution after alpha-beta-depleted transplantation in children.

Material: PBMCs from the stem cell graft donor, obtained from the stem cell graft. The receptor's source is a human donor who donated a stem cell graft to a child with acute lymphoblastic leukemia. V usage is TRBV5-1 and J usage is TRBJ2-6; 8 bases map to TRBD2. The DNA of the CDR3 is TGCGCCAGCAGACTCCATGGGGCGGGAGGCCGCTCTGGGGCCAACGTCCTGACTTTC. It yields the protein CASRLHGAGGRSGANVLTF.